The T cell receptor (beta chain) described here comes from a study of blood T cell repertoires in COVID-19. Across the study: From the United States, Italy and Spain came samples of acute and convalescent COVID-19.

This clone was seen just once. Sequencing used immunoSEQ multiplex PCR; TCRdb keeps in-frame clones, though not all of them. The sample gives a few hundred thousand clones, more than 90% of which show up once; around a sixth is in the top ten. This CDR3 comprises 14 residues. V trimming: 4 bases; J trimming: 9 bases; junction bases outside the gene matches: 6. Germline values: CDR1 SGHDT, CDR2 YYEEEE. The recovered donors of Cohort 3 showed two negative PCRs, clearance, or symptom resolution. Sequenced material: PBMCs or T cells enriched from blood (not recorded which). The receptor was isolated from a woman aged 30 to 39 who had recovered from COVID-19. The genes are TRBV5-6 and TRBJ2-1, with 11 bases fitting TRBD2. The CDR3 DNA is TGTGCCAGCAGCCAACTAGCGGGAGTTGGTGAGCAGTTCTTC. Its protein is CASSQLAGVGEQFF.